This T cell receptor (beta chain) was sequenced during a study of cytomegalovirus exposure and HLA in healthy donors. Study summary: The 130 or so validation repertoires used the same platform as the roughly 720 first-cohort repertoires (as reported by a later analysis).

Study-wide results and caveats: Reported results showed that the classifier diagnosed cytomegalovirus status with high specificity and sensitivity.

As concerns this clone: Its antigen is unknown.

Repertoires were generated with immunoSEQ multiplex PCR, while TCRdb's copy carries only in-frame clones and drops some. The table records approximately 100,000 clones, about 88% of them present only once. Deletions cut 4 bases from V and 2 bases from J, with 11 bases between. The length of the CDR3 is 14 residues. Per the germline V gene, CDR1 is SGDLS and CDR2 is YYNGEE. The V and J genes are TRBV9 and TRBJ2-3, with D unclear. Sequencing was performed on PBMCs. This receptor was identified in a woman aged 18-29 years in good health and CMV-seropositive. The DNA for the CDR3 is TGTGCCAGCAGCCCTCCCCGACACACAGATACGCAGTATTTT. This codes for CASSPPRHTDTQYF.